The sequence of this TCR beta chain was determined in a study of OX40 agonist ivuxolimab in advanced cancers. Blood sampling was done at baseline, cycle 4 day 1, and cycle 7 day 1. Concerning this clone: What it binds is unknown.

The repertoire was sequenced with immunoSEQ multiplex PCR; TCRdb's copy has only in-frame clones and lacks some. Found here are around 76,000 clones, around 86% of them singletons; the top ten hold roughly 8%. Study-level results: Antigens targeted by the expanded peripheral T cells were not determined.

The sequence derives from an adult with an advanced solid tumor such as melanoma, head and neck, liver or kidney cancer. Specimen: CD4+ or CD8+ T cells sorted from blood, collected in a trial of the OX40 agonist ivuxolimab.

The CDR3 DNA is TGTGCCAGCTCAGGGAACCTTCTTTCTGGAAACACCATATATTTT. Translating gives CASSGNLLSGNTIYF. The gene calls are TRBV11-2 and TRBJ1-3; D possibly corresponds to TRBD1 (5 bases). Germline-derived CDR1 and CDR2 are SGHAT and FQNNGV. The CDR3 consists of 15 residues. V lost 8 bases to trimming and J lost 1 base, with 15 bases between them.